This T cell receptor (beta chain) came from a study of blood T cell repertoires in COVID-19. Authors' methods: By means of reference gene primer amplification, nucleated cell counts were estimated. Profiling relied on immunoSEQ multiplex PCR, and the TCRdb table lists in-frame clones only, not all of them. V and J calls and clone size are given by that table; D and trimming were obtained from the DNA. The sample lists 250,000 or so clones, around 83% seen once, with roughly 2% in the top ten. Germline-derived CDR1 and CDR2 are LNHNV and YYDKDF (reference sequence). The CDR3 length is 13 residues. The ends lost 3 bases at V and 7 bases at J; junction bases unmatched: 3.

The chain links TRBV15 to TRBJ1-2; TRBD1 matches at 9 bases. The sequence was collected from a man aged 30-40 years who had recovered from COVID-19. Material for sequencing was peripheral blood. The CDR3, as DNA: TGTGCCACCAGCAGGGGGACAGGGCCTGGCTACACCTTC. Amino acids: CATSRGTGPGYTF.